Below, 13 T cell receptor beta chains from the same sample are listed, as sequenced in a study of blood T cell repertoires in COVID-19. Repertoires were generated with immunoSEQ multiplex PCR, while TCRdb's copy carries only in-frame clones and drops some. The sample includes under 250,000 clones, approximately 83% of them seen just once. Sequenced input: peripheral blood. These receptors were obtained from a human donor in a cohort sampled during active COVID-19.

The chain carries TRBV25-1 and TRBJ2-4; 10 bases fit TRBD1. The CDR3 is 15 residues long. The germline gives CDR1 MGHDK, CDR2 SYGVNS. The V and J ends lost 3 bases and 9 bases, in that order; junction bases with no gene match: 8. In DNA form, the CDR3 reads TGTGCCAGCAGTGATCGACAGGGGGCGCAGGTCATTCAGTACTTC. Its protein product is CASSDRQGAQVIQYF.

In this sample, this clone turned up once. V and J are TRBV10-1 and TRBJ2-5; D may be TRBD1 (5 bases). Germline V gene data show CDR1 as WNHNN and CDR2 as SYGVQD (reference sequence). The length of the CDR3 is 13 residues. The ends were cut back, 3 bases at V and 1 base at J, with 6 bases in the middle. The CDR3 loop reads CASSEQAQETQYF. The CDR3 nucleotides are TGCGCCAGCAGTGAACAGGCCCAAGAGACCCAGTACTTC.

CDR3 in amino acids: CASSSDRGVDEQFF. The CDR3 nucleotides read TGTGCCAGCAGCTCGGACAGGGGGGTCGATGAGCAGTTCTTC. The gene calls are TRBV11-2 and TRBJ2-1, with 10 bases lining up with TRBD1. The germline CDR1 and CDR2 sequences are SGHAT and FQNNGV. This CDR3 is 14 amino acids long. The trim removed 4 bases at V and 8 bases at J, leaving 5 bases unmatched. Based on the CDR3 plus reference TRBV11-2 and TRBJ2-1, the full variable domain is EAGVAQSPRYKIIEKRQSVAFWCNPISGHATLYWYQQILGQGPKLLIQFQNNGVVDDSQLPKDRFSAERLKGVDSTLKIQPAKLEDSAVYLCASSSDRGVDEQFFGPGTRLTVL.

The CDR3, as DNA: TGTGCCAGCAGCTTAGGGAGACGAGCTTTCTTT. Translation: CASSLGRRAFF. J is TRBJ1-1 and V is TRBV7-9; D ambiguous. Germline V gene data show CDR1 as SEHNR and CDR2 as FQNEAQ (reference sequence). This CDR3 has 11 amino acids. Deletions cut 1 base from V and 10 bases from J, with 7 bases between.

V and J are TRBV29-1 and TRBJ1-4; D uncertain. Trimming left V 4 bases short and J 7 bases short, with 10 bases between. The germline CDR1 and CDR2 sequences are SQVTM and ANQGSEA. The CDR3 length is 12 residues. The CDR3 coding sequence is TGCAGCGTTGGAGGGTATAGTGAAAAACTGTTTTTT. Translation: CSVGGYSEKLFF.

The gene calls are TRBV5-4 and TRBJ2-2; D not resolved. The V end was cut by 0 bases, the J end by 7 bases, with 7 bases between. The CDR3 runs 13 residues. Germline CDR1 is SGHNT and CDR2 is YYREEE (reference sequence). The CDR3 region has the DNA TGTGCCAGCAGCTTGGGGTTACACGGGGAGCTGTTTTTT. This codes for CASSLGLHGELFF. The variable domain in full, with the rest retrieved from reference TRBV5-4 and TRBJ2-2, is ETGVTQSPTHLIKTRGQQVTLRCSSQSGHNTVSWYQQALGQGPQFIFQYYREEENGRGNFPPRFSGLQFPNYSSELNVNALELDDSALYLCASSLGLHGELFFGEGSRLTVL.

This chain uses TRBV19 with TRBJ1-1; a weak D match, TRBD1 (5 bases). The V end lost 5 bases, the J end lost 3 bases, and 13 bases lay between the germline ends. Germline loops: CDR1 LNHDA, CDR2 SQIVND (reference sequence). This CDR3 comprises 14 residues. The CDR3, as DNA: TGTGCCAGTAGTGAGGGCGGGGACCACACTGAAGCTTTCTTT. Translated: CASSEGGDHTEAFF.

The V gene is TRBV5-6, the J gene TRBJ1-5; TRBD1 agrees at 7 bases. V was pared by 2 bases and J by 4 bases, with 3 bases of the junction left unmatched. The V gene's germline CDR1 is SGHDT and CDR2 YYEEEE. The CDR3 totals 14 residues. The CDR3 sequence is CASSLRTGNQPQHF. The CDR3 DNA reads as TGTGCCAGCAGCTTACGGACAGGAAATCAGCCCCAGCATTTT.

The CDR3 DNA reads as TGTGCCACCAGTAAGACTAGCGGAGCCTACAATGAGCAGTTCTTC. This encodes CATSKTSGAYNEQFF. V usage is TRBV24-1 and J usage is TRBJ2-1; 9 bases map to TRBD2. The CDR3 spans 15 residues. The germline V gene has CDR1 KGHDR and CDR2 SFDVKD. J was trimmed by 2 bases and V by 6 bases; bases with no gene match: 4.

This chain links TRBV18 with TRBJ2-5; TRBD1 matches at 9 bases. The CDR3 spans 15 residues. V shed 1 base and J 1 base; nucleotides not matched to a gene: 1. Germline lookup yields CDR1 KGHSH and CDR2 LQKENI. The CDR3 DNA follows: TGTGCCAGCTCACCACTACAGGGGGCCCAAGAGACCCAGTACTTC. It codes for CASSPLQGAQETQYF. The full variable domain, in which reference TRBV18 and TRBJ2-5 provide the parts outside the CDR3, is NAGVMQNPRHLVRRRGQEARLRCSPMKGHSHVYWYRQLPEEGLKFMVYLQKENIIDESGMPKERFSAEFPKEGPSILRIQQVVRGDSAAYFCASSPLQGAQETQYFGPGTRLLVL.

This clone was seen a single time. V usage is TRBV11-2 and J usage is TRBJ2-1; 12 nucleotides agree with TRBD2. V shed 5 bases, J shed 4 bases, and the junction held 6 bases outside the gene matches. CDR3 size: 16 residues. Germline loops: CDR1 SGHAT, CDR2 FQNNGV. The DNA for the CDR3 is TGTGCCAGCAGCCCCCAGACTAGCGGGGGTTACAATGAGCAGTTCTTC. It yields the protein CASSPQTSGGYNEQFF.

This clone was seen only a few times. The gene calls are TRBV2 and TRBJ1-4; D is unresolved. V was pared by 7 bases and J by 5 bases, with 11 bases between. The CDR3 contains 13 residues. Per germline, CDR1 SNHLY and CDR2 FYNNEI. CDR3: CASTRYSNEKLFF. The DNA for the CDR3 is TGTGCCAGCACCAGGTACAGCAATGAAAAACTGTTTTTT.

The sample holds a few counts of this clone. This rearrangement joins TRBV7-9 to TRBJ2-5; possibly TRBD2 for D (5 bases). Trimming left V 10 bases short and J 5 bases short, with 17 bases between. Germline V gene sequence: CDR1 SEHNR, CDR2 FQNEAQ (reference sequence). The CDR3 has 13 residues. CDR3 in amino acids: CAITRGSGETQYF. The CDR3 region has the DNA TGTGCCATCACACGCGGTTCGGGGGAGACCCAGTACTTC. Complete variable domain (other parts from reference TRBV7-9 and TRBJ2-5): DTGVSQNPRHKITKRGQNVTFRCDPISEHNRLYWYRQTLGQGPEFLTYFQNEAQLEKSRLLSDRFSAERPKGSFSTLEIQRTEQGDSAMYLCAITRGSGETQYFGPGTRLLVL.